A single T cell receptor beta chain is shown here with its context. Only a few counts were recorded for this clonotype. Its recognized antigen is unknown. The sample holds no much larger clone one base away, and base qualities are not on file. The protocol used for the library was PCR. Instrument used: Illumina HiSeq 2500. TCR libraries were prepared with molecular barcoding, using unique molecular identifiers to normalize TCRbeta repertoire quantification. TCRdb cleaned the public reads at Q25 with fastp, built clones with MiXCR and kept in-frame beta chains. Merged by CDR3 protein, the rows form single entries marked with the most common genes and DNA. Recorded for this sample are about 980,000 distinct CDR3 sequences; roughly 29% of them occurred a single time. Of the sample, roughly 28% falls within the top ten clones. From a lookup of the germline V gene (reference sequence), CDR1 and CDR2 are LGHDT and YNNKEL. From the cysteine up to the phenylalanine, the CDR3 has a length of 15 residues. Left in the record is the CDR3 DNA by itself, 45 bases read in frame from the first base. The junction shows trimming of 4 bases on V and 3 bases on J, plus 14 bases between the germline ends.

What this sample's treatment or condition label stands for: allogeneic hematopoietic cell transplantation with graft depleted of TCRalphabeta T cells and CD19 B cells. The children who served as transplant recipients had been given grafts of TCRalphabeta/CD19-depleted allogeneic hematopoietic cells. These data are taken from a study of T-cell reconstitution after alpha-beta-depleted transplantation in children (dated by TCRdb to 2016 to 2018). For the wider study: Using TCR repertoire profiling, the study followed T-cell immune reconstitution in a quantitative way in children after TCRalphabeta/CD19-depleted allogeneic hematopoietic cell transplantation.

The study at large found these results: Hyperexpanded clone frequencies declined over subsequent months; after one year, T-cell counts and TCRbeta diversity were mostly attributed to newly produced T cells. Apparently early alphabetaT-cell count recovery about two months after transplant reportedly relied on only several hundred rapidly expanded clones derived from non-depleted graft cells. The high TCRbeta diversity at day 60 in some patients was ascribed to recipient T cells and intrathymic progenitors that had survived conditioning.

The sequence derives from a boy under three years old who had a stem cell transplant for SCID, so the T cells may come from the graft donor. This receptor chain uses TRBV3-1 and TRBJ2-3; the D segment could be TRBD1, given 6 matching bases. The source was PBMCs, mostly from graft donor cells, collected 360 days after TCRalphabeta/CD19-depleted stem cell transplant. DNA sequence: TGTGCCAGCAGCCTCAGGGGTTCGGGAACAGATACGCAGTATTTT. This gives the protein CASSLRGSGTDTQYF.